The 32 T cell receptor beta chains below come from one sample, sequenced in a study of blood T cell repertoires in COVID-19. Clones were read by immunoSEQ multiplex PCR, and TCRdb kept only the in-frame ones, dropping some. The sample lists about 240,000 clones; roughly 80% were seen once. The specimen was peripheral blood. Source of these receptors: a woman over 75 with acute or convalescent COVID-19.

The chain has TRBV27 and TRBJ2-2, with 11 bases that match TRBD2. J gave up 4 bases and V 5 bases, and 12 bases lay outside the gene matches. This CDR3 region has 18 residues. CDR1 MNHEY and CDR2 SMNVEV come from the germline V gene (reference sequence). In nucleotides, the CDR3 is TGTGCCAGCAGTCGTCCTCCGGGGCTAGCGGGGGGCACCGGGGAGCTGTTTTTT. Its translation is CASSRPPGLAGGTGELFF.

This clone was detected many times. The chain has TRBV10-1 and TRBJ2-1; a possible D gene is TRBD1 (6 bases). Germline V lookup: CDR1 WNHNN, CDR2 SYGVQD (reference sequence). The CDR3 is 14 amino acids. V lost 3 bases to trimming and J lost 5 bases, with 11 bases between them. The CDR3 DNA reads as TGCGCCAGCAGTGACTCGGACAGAGACAATGAGCAGTTCTTC. Amino acid sequence: CASSDSDRDNEQFF.

The chain employs TRBV2 and TRBJ2-7; D may be TRBD1 (6 bases). V gave up 2 bases and J gave up 3 bases, with 17 bases separating them. Per the germline V gene, CDR1 is SNHLY and CDR2 is FYNNEI. There are 16 residues in the CDR3. CDR3 coding DNA: TGTGCCAGCAGTGAACCCCAGGGGCTCTCACTCTACGAGCAGTACTTC. Protein: CASSEPQGLSLYEQYF.

The chain joins TRBV5-4 to TRBJ1-4, with TRBD1 as a possible D gene (6 bases). The V gene's germline CDR1 is SGHNT and CDR2 YYREEE (reference sequence). Trimming shortened V by 2 bases and J by 4 bases, and 12 bases separated the two germline ends. The CDR3 has 15 amino acids. CDR3 in DNA: TGTGCCAGCAGCTTCCAGGGGCTTAGTAATGAAAAACTGTTTTTT. Translating gives CASSFQGLSNEKLFF.

The chain is built from TRBV5-6 and TRBJ1-1; D is possibly TRBD1 (5 bases). CDR3 size: 14 residues. V was pared by 1 base and J by 2 bases, with 9 bases between. The germline gives CDR1 SGHDT, CDR2 YYEEEE. The CDR3 region has the DNA TGTGCCAGCAGCTTGCCAGGGCGCAACACTGAAGCTTTCTTT. Residues: CASSLPGRNTEAFF. The full variable domain, rest sourced from reference TRBV5-6 and TRBJ1-1, is DAGVTQSPTHLIKTRGQQVTLRCSPKSGHDTVSWYQQALGQGPQFIFQYYEEEERQRGNFPDRFSGHQFPNYSSELNVNALLLGDSALYLCASSLPGRNTEAFFGQGTRLTVV.

The chain recombines TRBV2 with TRBJ2-7, with a possible D match to TRBD2 (6 bases). The germline gives CDR1 SNHLY, CDR2 FYNNEI. The CDR3 spans 13 residues. The germline V and J ends were trimmed by 5 bases and 0 bases, with 8 bases remaining between them. In DNA, the CDR3 is TGTGCCAGCAGTCGCGGGACCTCCTACGAGCAGTACTTC. This encodes CASSRGTSYEQYF. Using reference TRBV2 and TRBJ2-7 for the parts outside the CDR3, the full variable domain is EPEVTQTPSHQVTQMGQEVILRCVPISNHLYFYWYRQILGQKVEFLVSFYNNEISEKSEIFDDQFSVERPDGSNFTLKIRSTKLEDSAMYFCASSRGTSYEQYFGPGTRLTVT.

This clone was counted only a few times. The chain has TRBV19 and TRBJ2-3; no firm D call. CDR1 and CDR2 (germline): LNHDA, SQIVND (reference sequence). The V end was cut by 5 bases, the J end by 2 bases, with 11 bases between. This CDR3 is built from 14 residues. The CDR3 DNA sequence: TGTGCCAGTAGTTCCGCGCTATACACAGATACGCAGTATTTT. This translates into CASSSALYTDTQYF.

This sequence joins TRBV29-1 and TRBJ1-2; D might be TRBD1 (5 bases). The germline V gene has CDR1 SQVTM and CDR2 ANQGSEA. V was clipped by 0 bases and J by 5 bases, with 7 bases between them. The CDR3 spans 12 residues. The CDR3 coding sequence is TGCAGCGTTGAAGAGGGGACTTATGGCTACACCTTC. Amino acids: CSVEEGTYGYTF.

The V gene is TRBV18, the J gene TRBJ2-5; possibly TRBD2 for D (5 bases). The V and J ends lost 1 base and 4 bases respectively, with 10 bases between them. The germline CDR1 and CDR2 sequences are KGHSH and LQKENI. CDR3 length: 14 residues. The CDR3 region has the DNA TGTGCCAGCTCACCACGGAGGTCTTCAGAGACCCAGTACTTC. Its translation is CASSPRRSSETQYF.

V gene TRBV5-6 combines with J gene TRBJ1-6; TRBD1 is a possible D gene (5 bases). Trimming left V 7 bases short and J 13 bases short, with 27 bases between. There are 16 residues in the CDR3. Germline V CDR1 and CDR2: SGHDT, YYEEEE. The CDR3 DNA is TGTGCCAGCTCTGGTCCGATGGGGAGGGGCGAGGATCCCCTCCACTTT. Protein product: CASSGPMGRGEDPLHF. Variable domain in full (rest from reference TRBV5-6 and TRBJ1-6): DAGVTQSPTHLIKTRGQQVTLRCSPKSGHDTVSWYQQALGQGPQFIFQYYEEEERQRGNFPDRFSGHQFPNYSSELNVNALLLGDSALYLCASSGPMGRGEDPLHFGNGTRLTVT.

The rearrangement uses TRBV28 and TRBJ1-2, with TRBD1 as a possible D gene (6 bases). CDR3 size: 13 residues. The ends were cut back, 4 bases at V and 7 bases at J, with 13 bases in the middle. The germline gives CDR1 MDHEN, CDR2 SYDVKM. The CDR3 nucleotides read TGTGCCAGCAGTTCACAGGGTACAGGTGGCTACACCTTC. Its protein is CASSSQGTGGYTF.

The V gene is TRBV19, the J gene TRBJ1-2, with D unresolved. Germline loops: CDR1 LNHDA, CDR2 SQIVND (reference sequence). The V end lost 4 bases, the J end lost 4 bases, and 4 bases lay between the germline ends. The CDR3 has 11 residues. This CDR3 reads CASSNFYGYTF. The DNA for the CDR3 is TGTGCCAGTAGTAACTTCTATGGCTACACCTTC. The whole variable domain, remainder taken from reference TRBV19 and TRBJ1-2, is DGGITQSPKYLFRKEGQNVTLSCEQNLNHDAMYWYRQDPGQGLRLIYYSQIVNDFQKGDIAEGYSVSREKKESFPLTVTSAQKNPTAFYLCASSNFYGYTFGSGTRLTVV.

The chain carries TRBV5-1 and TRBJ1-1; possibly TRBD1 for D (5 bases). The CDR3 length is 14 residues. Germline V lookup: CDR1 SGHRS, CDR2 YFSETQ. Trimming cost V 0 bases and J 5 bases, with 11 bases left between them. The CDR3 region has the DNA TGCGCCAGCAGCTTGGAGGGGATCGGGACTGAAGCTTTCTTT. This encodes CASSLEGIGTEAFF.

This clone was counted only a few times. V usage is TRBV12-3 or TRBV12-4 and J usage is TRBJ1-2; weak D call: TRBD1 (5 bases). The ends were cut back, 6 bases at V and 3 bases at J, with 11 bases in the middle. The CDR3 has 13 amino acids. Here the CDR3 reads CASSQTQDYGYTF. CDR3 in DNA: TGTGCCAGCAGCCAGACACAGGACTATGGCTACACCTTC.

This rearrangement joins TRBV3-1 (or the pseudogene TRBV3-2) to TRBJ2-3, with 8 bases identical to TRBD1. V lost 5 bases to trimming and J lost 1 base; unmatched junction nucleotides: 5. This CDR3 is 15 amino acids long. CDR1 and CDR2 (germline): LGHDT, YNNKEL (reference sequence). Here the CDR3 reads CASSSQGGGTDTQYF. Here the CDR3 DNA reads TGTGCCAGCAGCTCACAGGGGGGTGGCACAGATACGCAGTATTTT.

The rearrangement links TRBV3-1 (or the pseudogene TRBV3-2) to TRBJ2-5; D ambiguous. The V and J ends lost 4 bases and 7 bases respectively, with 13 bases between them. The CDR3 totals 13 residues. The germline V gene has CDR1 LGHDT and CDR2 YNNKEL (reference sequence). CDR3 in DNA: TGTGCCAGCAGCCTTAGAACAGCCGGGACCCAGTACTTC. This sequence encodes CASSLRTAGTQYF.

The rearrangement links TRBV5-6 to TRBJ1-2, with 10 bases identical to TRBD1. The V gene's germline CDR1 is SGHDT and CDR2 YYEEEE. This CDR3 has 14 amino acids. Trimming cost V 3 bases and J 7 bases; bases outside gene matches: 6. This chain's CDR3 is CASSSPTGGFGYTF. The CDR3, as DNA: TGTGCCAGCAGCTCGCCGACAGGGGGCTTTGGCTACACCTTC.

A single count supports this clone. The chain couples TRBV12-3 or TRBV12-4 to TRBJ1-5; D might be TRBD1 (5 bases). The CDR3 sequence is 13 residues long. Trimming removed 3 bases from V and 9 bases from J, with 12 bases in between. The CDR3 coding sequence is TGTGCCAGCAGTTTTGGGGGGTTAGGGCCCCAGCATTTT. Translation: CASSFGGLGPQHF.

The rearrangement links TRBV4-1 to TRBJ2-7; 9 bases line up with TRBD1. This CDR3 is 15 amino acids long. Germline values: CDR1 MGHRA, CDR2 YSYEKL. V was clipped by 1 base and J by 3 bases; unmatched bases: 4. CDR3 nucleotide sequence: TGCGCCAGCAGCCAAGGACGGACAGGGGACTACGAGCAGTACTTC. Amino acid sequence: CASSQGRTGDYEQYF.

This sequence joins TRBV19 and TRBJ1-5; D gene ambiguous. The length of the CDR3 is 14 residues. Germline V gene data show CDR1 as LNHDA and CDR2 as SQIVND (reference sequence). Trimming stripped 10 bases from V and 8 bases from J, with 21 bases between. The CDR3 bases are TGTGCCACCTTGGACGGCCGAATCGGGGAGCCCCAGCATTTT. It specifies CATLDGRIGEPQHF.

This clone came up once. Here the CDR3 DNA reads TGTGCCTGGAGTGTCGGTGGTAGAGAGACCCAGTACTTC. It encodes CAWSVGGRETQYF. The gene calls are TRBV30 and TRBJ2-5; D unclear. V was pared by 0 bases and J by 4 bases, with 9 bases between. CDR1 and CDR2 (germline): GTSNPN, SVGIG (reference sequence). The CDR3 covers 13 residues.

The rearrangement uses TRBV2 and TRBJ1-1, with TRBD1 identical over 8 bases. Losses at the gene ends were 5 bases for V and 3 bases for J; bases not matched to a gene: 8. This CDR3 spans 15 amino acids. Germline lookup yields CDR1 SNHLY and CDR2 FYNNEI. The CDR3 nucleotides are TGTGCCAGCAGTATTCAGGGGGCTGGTGACACTGAAGCTTTCTTT. It yields the protein CASSIQGAGDTEAFF.

This rearrangement joins TRBV7-2 to TRBJ1-2, with TRBD1 matching over 9 bases. J was trimmed by 3 bases and V by 4 bases; bases with no gene match: 3. The CDR3 is 14 amino acids. Germline CDR1 reads SGHTA; CDR2 reads FQGNSA. The CDR3 is CASSSRTGDYGYTF. As DNA, the CDR3 is TGTGCCAGCAGCTCAAGGACAGGGGACTATGGCTACACCTTC.

The V call is TRBV28, the J call TRBJ1-2, with D unresolved. The V end lost 6 bases, the J end lost 5 bases, and 16 bases lay between the germline ends. This CDR3 spans 14 amino acids. CDR1 MDHEN and CDR2 SYDVKM come from the germline V gene. The CDR3 region has the DNA TGTGCCAGCAGCCCGGGCCCCAGGAGGTATGGCTACACCTTC. Translated: CASSPGPRRYGYTF.

J is TRBJ2-1 and V is TRBV27; D may be TRBD1 (5 bases). CDR3 length: 16 residues. The ends were cut back, 6 bases at V and 4 bases at J, with 19 bases in the middle. The germline V gene has CDR1 MNHEY and CDR2 SMNVEV (reference sequence). As DNA, the CDR3 is TGTGCCAGCAGACCGGATAGGGGTTTTAGGTACAATGAGCAGTTCTTC. Residues: CASRPDRGFRYNEQFF.

This sequence joins TRBV5-1 and TRBJ1-1; 12 nucleotides agree with TRBD1. Germline CDR1 reads SGHRS; CDR2 reads YFSETQ. V gave up 4 bases and J gave up 4 bases; unmatched junction bases: 5. This CDR3 comprises 15 residues. CDR3 region: CASSPGQGAGTEAFF. The DNA of the CDR3 is TGCGCCAGCAGCCCGGGACAGGGGGCAGGCACTGAAGCTTTCTTT.

CDR3 nucleotides: TGTGCCAGCTCTCAAAGGCCCCGCGATTCGGGTGAGCAGTTCTTC. Protein product: CASSQRPRDSGEQFF. The V and J genes are TRBV18 and TRBJ2-1; D unresolved. CDR1 is KGHSH and CDR2 is LQKENI in the germline V gene. The CDR3 loop spans 15 amino acids. The V end was cut by 6 bases, the J end by 9 bases, with 21 bases between.

The genes are TRBV5-1 and TRBJ1-4; D not certain. Between the trimmed V and J ends, which lost 4 bases and 8 bases, there was a span of 12 bases. This CDR3 is 13 amino acids long. From germline, CDR1 is SGHRS and CDR2 YFSETQ. The CDR3 DNA reads TGCGCCAGCAGCCTGGACCCGGGGGAAAAACTGTTTTTT. Protein sequence: CASSLDPGEKLFF.

The V call is TRBV27, the J call TRBJ2-2; TRBD2 matches 10 bases. The CDR3 runs to 17 residues. With 3 bases clipped from V and 4 bases from J, the junction kept 8 bases outside the gene matches. Germline V CDR1 and CDR2: MNHEY, SMNVEV (reference sequence). The CDR3 coding sequence is TGTGCCAGCAGTTTCTCGCTAGCGGGGGCCGTCACCGGGGAGCTGTTTTTT. It yields the protein CASSFSLAGAVTGELFF.

This sequence joins TRBV11-1 and TRBJ2-2; a weak D match, TRBD2 (7 bases). Between the trimmed V and J ends, which lost 5 bases and 4 bases, there was a span of 17 bases. The germline V gene has CDR1 SGHAT and CDR2 FQDESV (reference sequence). The CDR3 covers 16 residues. CDR3 DNA sequence: TGTGCCAGCAGCCCGAGGCGGGGGCAGAGCACCGGGGAGCTGTTTTTT. It codes for CASSPRRGQSTGELFF.

V is TRBV11-2 and J is TRBJ1-2, with D tentatively TRBD1 (5 bases). The CDR3 runs to 15 residues. CDR1 SGHAT and CDR2 FQNNGV come from the germline V gene. V lost 1 base to trimming and J lost 5 bases, with 14 bases between them. The DNA of the CDR3 is TGTGCCAGCAGCTTAGGCGGGGGGAACCTTTATGGCTACACCTTC. Its protein product is CASSLGGGNLYGYTF.

The rearrangement links TRBV5-1 to TRBJ2-2; D call uncertain. The CDR3 is made up of 12 amino acids. Germline assignment: CDR1 SGHRS and CDR2 YFSETQ. The V gene lost 0 bases and the J gene lost 6 bases, with 3 bases spanning the gap. The CDR3 coding sequence is TGCGCCAGCAGCTTGGCAGCCGGGGAGCTGTTTTTT. Translated, it gives CASSLAAGELFF.